The clone carrying this TCR beta chain was detected many times. The J segment lost 3 bases and the V segment lost 0 bases, leaving 6 bases of the junction unmatched. This CDR3 has 16 residues. Germline V gene sequence: CDR1 SGHRS, CDR2 YFSETQ. These data belong to a study of breast tumors, draining lymph nodes, adjacent tissues. TCRdb ran MiXCR on the multiplex PCR reads and lists one entry per CDR3 protein. The table shows about 200,000 distinct CDR3 sequences, with around a third occurring only once. Samples came from axillary lymph nodes draining the breast cancer. The TCR was taken from a female donor with breast cancer. Some clones in this sample may be carry-over from other donors' samples. The J gene is TRBJ2-5, the V gene TRBV5-1, with 9 bases aligning to TRBD2. Sequenced: axillary lymph node tissue. The chain's CDR3 is CASSLGGSGGEETQYF. In DNA, the CDR3 is TGCGCCAGCAGCTTGGGGGGTAGCGGGGGCGAAGAGACCCAGTACTTC.